This T cell receptor (beta chain) was obtained from a study of spatial heterogeneity in lung cancer. MiXCR, applied by TCRdb to the 5' RACE reads, yields one record per CDR3 protein. Of some 30,000 distinct CDR3 sequences listed, 5.4% were seen once; the top ten hold approximately 24%. Time point given: blood at routine non-recurrence follow-up after resection. Germline CDR1 LNHDA, CDR2 SQIVND (reference sequence). The CDR3 contains 18 residues. J gave up 0 bases and V 4 bases, and 5 bases lay outside the gene matches. This clonotype was observed at least ten times. The input for sequencing was PBMCs, taken at follow-up. The V and J genes are TRBV19 and TRBJ2-6, with 11 bases fitting TRBD2. The sequence was obtained from a female donor with early-stage non-small cell lung cancer. The CDR3, as DNA: TGTGCCAGTAGTACCGGGACTAGCGGAAACTCTGGGGCCAACGTCCTGACTTTC. Its protein is CASSTGTSGNSGANVLTF. Drawing the rest from reference TRBV19 and TRBJ2-6, the complete variable domain is DGGITQSPKYLFRKEGQNVTLSCEQNLNHDAMYWYRQDPGQGLRLIYYSQIVNDFQKGDIAEGYSVSREKKESFPLTVTSAQKNPTAFYLCASSTGTSGNSGANVLTFGAGSRLTVL.